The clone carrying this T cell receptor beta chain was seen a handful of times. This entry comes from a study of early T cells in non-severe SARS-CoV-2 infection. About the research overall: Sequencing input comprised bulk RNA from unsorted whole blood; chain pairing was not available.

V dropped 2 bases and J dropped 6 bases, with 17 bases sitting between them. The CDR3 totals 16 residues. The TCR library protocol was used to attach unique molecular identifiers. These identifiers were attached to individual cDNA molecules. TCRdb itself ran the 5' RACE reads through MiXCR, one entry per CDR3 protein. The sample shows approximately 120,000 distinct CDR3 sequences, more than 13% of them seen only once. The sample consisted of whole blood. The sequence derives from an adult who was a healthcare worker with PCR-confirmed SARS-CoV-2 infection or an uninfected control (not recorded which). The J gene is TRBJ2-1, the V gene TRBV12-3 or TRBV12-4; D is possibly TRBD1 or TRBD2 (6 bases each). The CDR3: CASSLRGAHPGNEQFF. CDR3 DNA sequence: TGTGCCAGCAGTTTAAGGGGGGCCCACCCAGGCAATGAGCAGTTCTTC.